A selection of T cell receptor beta chains follows, all from one sample in a study of spatial heterogeneity in lung cancer. TCRdb re-derived calls from the 5' RACE reads in MiXCR, one entry per CDR3 protein. This table holds roughly 4,000 distinct CDR3 sequences, around 8.8% found once. The material sequenced was lung tumor tissue, taken at surgery. The receptors shown here come from a male donor with early-stage non-small cell lung cancer. The CDR3 runs from the conserved cysteine through the conserved F or W. D genes are given only for firm matches. Clone size is shown for a subset of rows, as once, few, many or a class of expanded clone.

V gene: TRBV7-2; D gene: NA; J gene: TRBJ1-2; clone size: medium-sized; CDR3 DNA: TGTGCCAGCAGCTTAAGTAGGGGCTATGGCTACACCTTC; CDR3 protein: CASSLSRGYGYTF
V gene: TRBV7-3; D gene: NA; J gene: TRBJ2-3; clone size: medium-sized; CDR3 DNA: TGTGCCAGCAGCTTATCGGGGGGCGGCGGAGATACGCAGTATTTT; CDR3 protein: CASSLSGGGGDTQYF
V gene: TRBV20-1; D gene: TRBD1; J gene: TRBJ2-2; clone size: medium-sized; CDR3 DNA: TGCAGTGCTAGAGATCTCGGACAGGCCCCTAACACCGGGGAGCTGTTTTTT; CDR3 protein: CSARDLGQAPNTGELFF
V gene: TRBV29-1; D gene: NA; J gene: TRBJ1-1; clone size: NA; CDR3 DNA: TGCAGCGTTGTTGACAGTCCAAATTTGAACACTGAAGCTTTCTTT; CDR3 protein: CSVVDSPNLNTEAFF
V gene: TRBV6-6; D gene: NA; J gene: TRBJ2-2; clone size: medium-sized; CDR3 DNA: TGTGCCAGCAGTCTTTCCCCCCCCGCGATCGGGGAGCTGTTTTTT; CDR3 protein: CASSLSPPAIGELFF
V gene: TRBV28; D gene: TRBD2; J gene: TRBJ2-3; clone size: medium-sized; CDR3 DNA: TGTGCCAGCAGTTGGACTAGCGGGAGCACAGATACGCAGTATTTT; CDR3 protein: CASSWTSGSTDTQYF
V gene: TRBV6-5; D gene: NA; J gene: TRBJ1-1; clone size: few; CDR3 DNA: TGTGCCAGCAGTTACCGGGAAACGAACACTGAAGCTTTCTTT; CDR3 protein: CASSYRETNTEAFF
V gene: TRBV29-1; D gene: NA; J gene: TRBJ2-2; clone size: few; CDR3 DNA: TGCAGCGTTGACGGCAGGGGCACCGGGGAGCTGTTTTTT; CDR3 protein: CSVDGRGTGELFF
V gene: TRBV10-3; D gene: TRBD1; J gene: TRBJ2-7; clone size: medium-sized; CDR3 DNA: TGTGCCATCAGCGGGACAGGGAGCGCCTACGAGCAGTACTTC; CDR3 protein: CAISGTGSAYEQYF
V gene: TRBV4-2; D gene: NA; J gene: TRBJ1-2; clone size: many; CDR3 DNA: TGTGCCAGCAGCCAAGCCGAGGCTCCGATCTATGGCTACACCTTC; CDR3 protein: CASSQAEAPIYGYTF
V gene: TRBV2; D gene: NA; J gene: TRBJ2-1; clone size: medium-sized; CDR3 DNA: TGTGCCAGCAGTGGCCTACCACTTGTCGGTAGTAGCAATGAGCAGTTCTTC; CDR3 protein: CASSGLPLVGSSNEQFF